A selection of T cell receptor delta chains follows, all from one sample in a study of Vδ1+ human thymocytes. TCRdb reprocessed the multiplex PCR reads using CATT. The profile covers about 75,000 delta-chain clones, with 30% to 40% appearing a single time and over 0.2% taken by the ten largest. Source material: Vdelta1+ gamma-delta thymocytes from the thymus. All receptors derive from a boy under three years old who had congenital heart surgery. The CDR3 runs from the conserved cysteine through the conserved F or W. The D gene is left open where the match is weak. Size values are once, few and many counts, or a class for expanded clones, and some rows have none.

>NA|NA|TRDJ1|TRDV1
CALGDPVTSLCTGNQTDKLIF
TGTGCTCTTGGGGACCCGGTCACTTCCCTTTGTACTGGGAATCAAACCGATAAACTCATCTTT
>TRDD3|few|TRDJ1|TRDV1
CALGEVRYWGIVGKLIF
TGTGCTCTTGGGGAAGTCCGTTACTGGGGGATCGTTGGTAAACTCATCTTT
>NA|few|TRDJ1|TRDV1
CALGEFLLGDSSPDKLIF
TGTGCTCTTGGGGAATTCCTACTCGGGGATAGTTCGCCCGATAAACTCATCTTT
>NA|NA|TRDJ1|TRDV1
CALGEYLRRYSYTDKLIF
TGTGCTCTTGGGGAATACTTGAGGAGATACTCGTACACCGATAAACTCATCTTT
>NA|few|TRDJ1|TRDV1
CALGELSVGRSATDKLIF
TGTGCTCTTGGGGAACTCTCGGTGGGTCGGAGTGCCACCGATAAACTCATCTTT
>TRDD3|NA|TRDJ1|TRDV1
CALGNLTAGGLTDKLIF
TGTGCTCTTGGGAACCTTACCGCTGGGGGGTTAACCGATAAACTCATCTTT
>NA|few|TRDJ1|TRDV1
CALGELPNLGSCGDDDAYTDKLIF
TGTGCTCTTGGGGAACTACCAAACCTAGGCTCCTGTGGGGATGACGACGCGTACACCGATAAACTCATCTTT
>TRDD3|once|TRDJ1|TRDV1
CALGEPTLRLLTGGYVKHKLIF
TGTGCTCTTGGGGAACCCACGCTACGGTTGCTTACTGGGGGATACGTCAAACATAAACTCATCTTT
>TRDD3|few|TRDJ2|TRDV2
CACDTGTGGYPSQLFF
TGTGCCTGTGACACCGGTACTGGGGGATACCCGTCACAACTCTTCTTT
>TRDD3|NA|TRDJ1|TRDV1
CALGELASPRIPFWGMAQYTDKLIF
TGTGCTCTTGGGGAACTTGCTAGTCCCCGGATACCTTTCTGGGGGATGGCGCAGTACACCGATAAACTCATCTTT
>TRDD3|NA|TRDJ1|TRDV1
CALGERPSPIPYWGIQVHRGKLIF
TGTGCTCTTGGGGAACGGCCCTCCCCGATCCCGTACTGGGGGATACAAGTACACCGAGGTAAACTCATCTTT
>TRDD3|NA|TRDJ2|TRDV1
CALGERAPSTQLGDKAGTAQLFF
TGTGCTCTTGGGGAACGTGCCCCCTCTACCCAACTGGGGGATAAGGCGGGGACAGCACAACTCTTCTTT
>NA|few|TRDJ1|TRDV1
CALGELRSGLHVYTDKLIF
TGTGCTCTTGGGGAACTTAGGTCGGGGCTACACGTGTACACCGATAAACTCATCTTT
>NA|NA|TRDJ1|TRDV1
CALGELATPTETTTDKLIF
TGTGCTCTTGGGGAATTGGCTACGCCCACGGAAACTACTACCGATAAACTCATCTTT
>TRDD3|NA|TRDJ1|TRDV1
CALGELFGELGDTNTDKLIF
TGTGCTCTTGGGGAACTGTTTGGCGAACTGGGGGATACGAACACCGATAAACTCATCTTT
>TRDD3|medium-sized|TRDJ1|TRDV2
CACALGDLLPYTDKLIF
TGTGCCTGTGCTCTGGGGGACCTGCTACCATACACCGATAAACTCATCTTT
>TRDD3|NA|TRDJ1|TRDV1
CALGEFGPKYWGAQDTDKLIF
TGTGCTCTTGGGGAATTTGGTCCTAAATACTGGGGAGCCCAAGACACCGATAAACTCATCTTT
>TRDD3|NA|TRDJ1|TRDV1
CALGERAQMTLLLGEPPDKLIF
TGTGCTCTTGGGGAACGCGCCCAAATGACCCTCCTACTGGGGGAACCTCCCGATAAACTCATCTTT
>TRDD3|few|TRDJ1|TRDV1
CALGELPTISWGDRSTDKLIF
TGTGCTCTTGGGGAACTCCCTACAATCTCGTGGGGGGATCGATCCACCGATAAACTCATCTTT
>NA|NA|TRDJ1|TRDV1
CALGEHKLPGLGLGWCELIF
TGTGCTCTTGGGGAACATAAACTCCCCGGCCTGGGTTTAGGCTGGTGCGAACTCATCTTT
>TRDD3|NA|TRDJ1|TRDV1
CALGELRGIRNTDKLIF
TGTGCTCTTGGGGAACTGAGGGGGATACGGAACACCGATAAACTCATCTTT
>TRDD3|NA|TRDJ1|TRDV1
CALGMHLGGYITDKLIF
TGTGCTCTTGGGATGCACCTTGGGGGATACATCACCGATAAACTCATCTTT
>TRDD3|NA|TRDJ1|TRDV1
CALGELVGAHTGGWYTDKLIF
TGTGCTCTTGGGGAACTAGTGGGAGCCCACACTGGGGGATGGTACACCGATAAACTCATCTTT
>TRDD3|NA|TRDJ1|TRDV1
CALGDALLGDQGLIF
TGTGCTCTTGGGGACGCCCTACTGGGGGACCAGGGACTCATCTTT
>TRDD3|NA|TRDJ1|TRDV1
CALGVHLFRWGIRGQDLGEDKLIF
TGTGCTCTTGGGGTACACTTGTTCCGCTGGGGGATACGCGGCCAGGATTTGGGCGAGGATAAACTCATCTTT
>NA|few|TRDJ1|TRDV1
CALGVLRTSPLNPPIF
TGTGCTCTTGGGGTCCTTCGAACTTCCCCCCTTAACCCACCGATCTTT
>TRDD3|NA|TRDJ1|TRDV1
CALGEPLPPRGAGGYTDKLIF
TGTGCTCTTGGGGAACCGCTTCCGCCACGTGGGGCTGGGGGATACACCGATAAACTCATCTTT
>TRDD3|few|TRDJ1|TRDV1
CALGLYWGSLIDKLIF
TGTGCTCTTGGACTATACTGGGGATCCCTGATTGATAAACTCATCTTT
>NA|few|TRDJ1|TRDV1
CALGAWGKLIF
TGTGCTCTTGGAGCATGGGGAAAACTCATCTTT
>TRDD3|NA|TRDJ1|TRDV1
CALGEPPYLLGDRAYEPDKLIF
TGTGCTCTTGGGGAACCACCCTACCTACTGGGGGACCGTGCTTACGAGCCCGATAAACTCATCTTT
>TRDD3|NA|TRDJ1|TRDV1
CALGDRLLPRGRGGGYAPGYTDKLIF
TGTGCTCTTGGGGACCGACTCCTTCCTAGGGGCCGAGGTGGGGGATACGCGCCCGGGTACACCGATAAACTCATCTTT
>NA|NA|TRDJ2|TRDV1
CALGDGLPRAGGFSLTAQLFF
TGTGCTCTTGGGGACGGCCTTCCTAGGGCTGGGGGATTCTCCTTGACAGCACAACTCTTCTTT
>TRDD3|few|TRDJ1|TRDV1
CALGGQIPSTGGPTKYTDKLIF
TGTGCTCTTGGGGGACAGATCCCAAGTACTGGGGGCCCGACTAAATACACCGATAAACTCATCTTT
>NA|once|TRDJ1|TRDV1
CALGDSRPSYGLGDELSDKLIF
TGTGCTCTTGGGGACTCGCGGCCTTCCTACGGTCTGGGGGATGAACTATCCGATAAACTCATCTTT
>TRDD3|NA|TRDJ1|TRDV1
CALGVIYQYSSHWGIRELYTDKLIF
TGTGCTCTTGGGGTCATATACCAATATTCTTCTCACTGGGGGATACGCGAACTGTACACCGATAAACTCATCTTT
>TRDD3|NA|TRDJ1|TRDV1
CALVFGLSGYLANTDKLIF
TGTGCTCTTGTTTTCGGGCTGTCGGGATACCTCGCTAACACCGATAAACTCATCTTT
>TRDD3|few|TRDJ1|TRDV1
CALGERIPSIPLLGVLYTDKLIF
TGTGCTCTTGGGGAACGAATACCTTCCATACCCCTACTGGGGGTTTTGTACACCGATAAACTCATCTTT